The rows below give T cell receptor beta chains drawn from one sample of a study of neurological immune-mediated disorders. In TCRdb, the 5' RACE reads were re-called with MiXCR into one record per CDR3 protein. Among 65,000 to 70,000 distinct CDR3 sequences listed, roughly 3.9% were seen once. Material: PBMCs. The origin of the receptors is a man aged 25 to 40 with multiple sclerosis. The CDR3 runs from the conserved cysteine through the conserved F or W. The D gene is left open where the match is weak. Rows give clone size only sometimes, using once, few, many, or a class for an expanded clone.

>TRBJ1-4|TRBV5-1|TRBD1|many
TGCGCCAGCAGCTTACAGGGGGCTGGGGAAAAACTGTTTTTT
CASSLQGAGEKLFF
>TRBJ1-1|TRBV5-1|TRBD1|many
TGCGCCAGCAGCTTAGACAGGGATCTCACTGAAGCTTTCTTT
CASSLDRDLTEAFF
>TRBJ2-3|TRBV5-1|TRBD2|many
TGCGCCAGCAGCTTTACGACTAGCGGGGACAGCACAGATACGCAGTATTTT
CASSFTTSGDSTDTQYF
>TRBJ1-6|TRBV5-1|TRBD1|many
TGCGCCAGCCGGGACAGCTATAATTCACCCCTCCACTTT
CASRDSYNSPLHF
>TRBJ2-7|TRBV4-1|TRBD2|many
TGCGCCAGCAGCCAGGGTCTAGCGGGGGTTTACGAGCAGTACTTC
CASSQGLAGVYEQYF
>TRBJ2-5|TRBV20-1|NA|many
TGCAGTGCTAGAGAAGTAGAGACCCAGTACTTC
CSAREVETQYF
>TRBJ2-5|TRBV6-1|TRBD2|many
TGTGCCAGCAGTGAACTAGCGGGGGACCAAGAGACCCAGTACTTC
CASSELAGDQETQYF
>TRBJ1-6|TRBV3-1|NA|many
TGTGCCAGCAGCCACCGGGACGTAGGAACTTCACCCCTCCACTTT
CASSHRDVGTSPLHF
>TRBJ1-5|TRBV10-3|NA|many
TGTGCCATCAGTGAGTCGGGGACTGGCAATCAGCCCCAGCATTTT
CAISESGTGNQPQHF
>TRBJ2-4|TRBV2|NA|many
TGTGCCAGCAACGGAGGACATCTCCTAGCCAAAAACATTCAGTACTTC
CASNGGHLLAKNIQYF
>TRBJ1-1|TRBV7-9|NA|many
TGTGCCAGCAGCTTAAGTAGTCTCCAAGCTTTCTTT
CASSLSSLQAFF
>TRBJ2-1|TRBV5-1|TRBD2|many
TGCGCCAGCAGCTTGGGCGGGGGGGCATTGGAGCAGTTCTTC
CASSLGGGALEQFF
>TRBJ1-5|TRBV20-1|TRBD1|NA
TGCAGTGTCCCGGACAGGGTTAGCAATCAGCCCCAGAATTTT
CSVPDRVSNQPQNF
>TRBJ2-7|TRBV27|NA|many
TGTGCCAGCAGTTCCGGGGGGCCCGCCGAGCAGTACTTC
CASSSGGPAEQYF
>TRBJ2-1|TRBV12-3/TRBV12-4|TRBD2|many
TGTGCCAGCAGTTCGAAGACTAGCGCGCCCTACAATGAGCAGTTCTTC
CASSSKTSAPYNEQFF
>TRBJ2-3|TRBV20-1|TRBD2|many
TGCAGTGCTAGAGTTTCTCCTCCTACGCGGGGGGCAGGCACAGATACGCAGTATTTT
CSARVSPPTRGAGTDTQYF
>TRBJ1-1|TRBV5-1|NA|many
TGCGCCAGCAGCTTGAGCGGGACCCGGGCTGAAGCTTTCTTT
CASSLSGTRAEAFF
>TRBJ1-5|TRBV7-2|NA|NA
TGTGCCAGCATCTTAGGGGGGGCAGGGCGCCAGCCCCAGCATTTT
CASILGGAGRQPQHF
>TRBJ2-7|TRBV12-3/TRBV12-4|NA|many
TGTGCCAGCAGTTTGGCCGGGACCTACGAGCAGTACTTC
CASSLAGTYEQYF
>TRBJ2-3|TRBV5-1|TRBD1|many
TGCGCCAGCAGCTGGACAGGAACCACAGATACGCAGTATTTT
CASSWTGTTDTQYF
>TRBJ1-1|TRBV7-2|NA|many
TGTGCCAGCAGCTTGTTCGCAGGAAGACCCACTCCGGGTGAAGCTTTCTTT
CASSLFAGRPTPGEAFF
>TRBJ2-3|TRBV20-1|NA|many
TGCAGTGCTAGAGGGTGGTCAAGCACAGATACGCAGTATTTT
CSARGWSSTDTQYF
>TRBJ2-7|TRBV15|NA|many
TGTGCCACCAGCAGAGATCCGAGGGGGAGGTCCTACGAGCAGTACTTC
CATSRDPRGRSYEQYF
>TRBJ1-2|TRBV2|TRBD1|few
TGTGCCAGCAGTGTACAGGACAGGGGGGGCTACACCTTC
CASSVQDRGGYTF
>TRBJ1-4|TRBV7-9|NA|many
TGTGCCAGCAGCTTAGTCGGTCGACCGGAAAAACTGTTTTTT
CASSLVGRPEKLFF
>TRBJ2-2|TRBV12-3/TRBV12-4|NA|many
TGTGCCAGCAGTCCCCTTTCCACCGGGGAGCTGTTTTTT
CASSPLSTGELFF
>TRBJ1-1|TRBV20-1|NA|many
TGCAGTGCTGAGGGAGGGGCGAACACTGAAGCTTTCTTT
CSAEGGANTEAFF
>TRBJ2-5|TRBV6-1|NA|many
TGTGCCAGCAGACACACAGGGCGGGAGACCCAGTACTTC
CASRHTGRETQYF
>TRBJ2-5|TRBV20-1|NA|few
TGCAGTGCTATGAGACAGGGAGGTGAGACCCAGTACTTC
CSAMRQGGETQYF
>TRBJ2-7|TRBV5-1|TRBD2|few
TGCGCCAGCAGCTTGGTCGCGGGGGGTAACTACGAGCAGTACTTC
CASSLVAGGNYEQYF
>TRBJ1-2|TRBV9|NA|many
TGTGCCAGCAGCGTCGGCGTTCGTGAAGGCTACACCTTC
CASSVGVREGYTF
>TRBJ2-7|TRBV29-1|NA|many
TGCAGCGTTACCGAGGGCTACGAGCAGTACTTC
CSVTEGYEQYF
>TRBJ1-2|TRBV5-1|TRBD1|many
TGCGCCAGCAGCTTGGGTACCGGGACAGGTGTACTGGATGGCTACACCTTC
CASSLGTGTGVLDGYTF
>TRBJ1-3|TRBV11-2|NA|many
TGTGCCAGCAGCTCGGGCCTCTCTGGAAACACCATATATTTT
CASSSGLSGNTIYF
>TRBJ1-1|TRBV7-9|NA|many
TGTGCCAGCAGCTTAGACCCCGGACAAGAAGCTTTCTTT
CASSLDPGQEAFF
>TRBJ2-1|TRBV10-3|NA|many
TGTGCCATCAGTGAGAGGGCTACCCCCAATGAGCAGTTCTTC
CAISERATPNEQFF
>TRBJ2-6|TRBV27|NA|many
TGTGCCAGCAGTTCCGCGGACGGGGACTCTGGGGCCAACGTCCTGACTTTC
CASSSADGDSGANVLTF
>TRBJ2-3|TRBV20-1|NA|many
TGCAGTGCTGGGGTGGTGCGGCCCCGGGCAGATACGCAGTATTTT
CSAGVVRPRADTQYF
>TRBJ1-2|TRBV10-2|TRBD1|few
TGCGCCGCGGCTCAGGGGACAGGGGAACCTGGCTACACCTTC
CAAAQGTGEPGYTF
>TRBJ2-5|TRBV15|TRBD1|many
TGTGCCACCAGCAGCGGGACAGTCAACTCCCAAGAGACCCAGTACTTC
CATSSGTVNSQETQYF
>TRBJ1-2|TRBV27|TRBD1|few
TGTGCCATCCGGACAGGGCCCTATGGCTACACCTTC
CAIRTGPYGYTF
>TRBJ2-7|TRBV5-1|NA|many
TGCGCCAGCAGCTTGTTCCTGTCGGGGTACGAGCAGTACTTC
CASSLFLSGYEQYF
>TRBJ2-3|TRBV7-9|NA|many
TGTGCCAGCAGCTTAGTGGTCAGCAGCACAGATACGCAGTATTTT
CASSLVVSSTDTQYF
>TRBJ2-1|TRBV7-9|NA|NA
TGTGCCAGCAGCTTAGGTTCCAGTGGATCCTACAATGAGCAGTTCTTC
CASSLGSSGSYNEQFF
>TRBJ1-5|TRBV20-1|NA|few
TGCAGTGCTTCCCCCCCCAATAGCAATCAGCCCCAGAATTTT
CSASPPNSNQPQNF
>TRBJ2-1|TRBV5-1|TRBD2|many
TGCGCCAGCAGCTCTCGGGGGGGTCCTAATGAGCAGTTCTTC
CASSSRGGPNEQFF
>TRBJ1-1|TRBV5-1|TRBD1|many
TGCGCCAGCAGGGGACAGGGGGAGATTAGGACTGAAGCTTTCTTT
CASRGQGEIRTEAFF
>TRBJ1-5|TRBV12-3/TRBV12-4|NA|many
TGTGCCAGCAGTCCCGACTCACATCTGTCCCAGCATTTT
CASSPDSHLSQHF
>TRBJ2-3|TRBV6-6|NA|many
TGTGCCAGCAGTTACTCGACGGGGGAAGATACGCAGTATTTT
CASSYSTGEDTQYF
>TRBJ2-1|TRBV6-6|NA|many
TGTGCCAGCGGATCAGATAATGAGCAGTTCTTC
CASGSDNEQFF
>TRBJ2-7|TRBV7-2|NA|many
TGTGCCAGCAGCGGCGGGACACTCTACTACGAGCAGTACTTC
CASSGGTLYYEQYF
>TRBJ2-7|TRBV7-9|NA|many
TGTGCCAGCAGCCGCAAGGGCTCCTACGAGCAGTACTTC
CASSRKGSYEQYF
>TRBJ2-3|TRBV29-1|TRBD2|many
TGCAGCGTTGAGGGGAGGACTAGCGGGGAGCACACAGATACGCAGTATTTT
CSVEGRTSGEHTDTQYF
>TRBJ2-3|TRBV6-2/TRBV6-3|NA|many
TGTGCCAGCAGTTCGCGGACTAATACGCAGTATTTT
CASSSRTNTQYF